This entry concerns a single TCR beta chain. Its antigen is unidentified. The record originates from a study of T cells in localized non-small cell lung cancer. Study-wide results and caveats: Investigators sequenced only a single tumor region, leaving heterogeneity possible.

Measured with immunoSEQ multiplex PCR; TCRdb has only the in-frame clones, and not every one. This table holds about 1,400 clones, 22% found once. Samples of adjacent lung lacking atypia were obtained no closer than 2 cm to the tumor margin. This CDR3 region has 16 residues. The germline gives CDR1 SGHNT, CDR2 YENEEA. J was trimmed by 3 bases and V by 1 base; bases with no gene match: 6. The genes are TRBV11-3 and TRBJ2-7; 10 bases match TRBD1. The sequenced sample was normal lung tissue next to the tumor, obtained before any cancer treatment. The receptor was isolated from a male donor aged 60 or older with stage III squamous cell lung carcinoma. This chain's CDR3 is CASSLGAGTGDYEQYF. The CDR3 DNA reads TGTGCCAGCAGCTTAGGGGCCGGGACAGGGGACTACGAGCAGTACTTC.